Each of the 7 T cell receptor beta chains below was sequenced from the same sample in a study of monozygotic twins with inflammatory bowel disease. TCRdb reprocessed the 5' RACE reads, with one entry per CDR3 protein and no DNA. The sample table includes 140,000 to 150,000 distinct CDR3 sequences. Specimen: blood. The receptors were gathered from a human donor with ulcerative colitis or Crohn's disease, or a healthy co-twin of an affected twin (not recorded which).

The rearrangement uses TRBV15 and TRBJ1-1; TCRdb's assignment of TRBD1 cannot be checked, as there is no DNA. The germline V gene encodes CDR1 LNHNV and CDR2 YYDKDF (reference sequence). The CDR3 length is 16 residues. The CDR3 sequence is CATSRPGTGRRTEAFF. Drawing the rest from reference TRBV15 and TRBJ1-1, the complete variable domain is DAMVIQNPRYQVTQFGKPVTLSCSQTLNHNVMYWYQQKSSQAPKLLFHYYDKDFNNEADTPDNFQSRRPNTSFCFLDIRSPGLGDTAMYLCATSRPGTGRRTEAFFGQGTRLTVV.

The chain has TRBV18 and TRBJ1-1; with no DNA, the TCRdb D assignment of TRBD1 cannot be verified. The CDR3 runs 14 residues. Looked up from germline, CDR1 is KGHSH and CDR2 is LQKENI. The CDR3 loop reads CASSPEQANTEAFF.

The chain has TRBV27 and TRBJ2-1; the TCRdb call, TRBD2, lacks DNA for checking. The CDR3 runs 14 residues. From germline, CDR1 is MNHEY and CDR2 SMNVEV (reference sequence). The CDR3: CASTAPVAGDEQFF.

The V and J genes are TRBV9 and TRBJ1-4; TCRdb outputs TRBD1, but without DNA this stays unchecked. Per the germline V gene, CDR1 is SGDLS and CDR2 is YYNGEE. The CDR3 sequence is 16 residues long. The CDR3 is CASSVDRGATNEKLFF. Full variable domain (missing parts from reference TRBV9 and TRBJ1-4): DSGVTQTPKHLITATGQRVTLRCSPRSGDLSVYWYQQSLDQGLQFLIQYYNGEERAKGNILERFSAQQFPDLHSELNLSSLELGDSALYFCASSVDRGATNEKLFFGSGTQLSVL.

The CDR3 spells CSAGIRQGARADTQYF. This chain joins TRBV20-1 and TRBJ2-3; TCRdb names TRBD1, which stays unverified in the absence of DNA. The CDR3 has 16 residues. CDR1 and CDR2 (germline): DFQATT, SNEGSKA (reference sequence).

The chain has TRBV9 and TRBJ2-1; TCRdb's D gene call, TRBD2, goes unchecked for lack of DNA. Germline CDR1 and CDR2: SGDLS and YYNGEE. The CDR3 consists of 18 residues. The CDR3 sequence is CASSGGTRGALSYNEQFF. The entire variable domain, with the rest obtained from reference TRBV9 and TRBJ2-1, is as follows: DSGVTQTPKHLITATGQRVTLRCSPRSGDLSVYWYQQSLDQGLQFLIQYYNGEERAKGNILERFSAQQFPDLHSELNLSSLELGDSALYFCASSGGTRGALSYNEQFFGPGTRLTVL.

This chain's CDR3 is CSVGTGLEQFF. The rearrangement links TRBV29-1 to TRBJ2-1; TCRdb indicates TRBD1, and absent DNA this call remains unverified. The CDR3 runs 11 residues. Per the germline V gene, CDR1 is SQVTM and CDR2 is ANQGSEA.